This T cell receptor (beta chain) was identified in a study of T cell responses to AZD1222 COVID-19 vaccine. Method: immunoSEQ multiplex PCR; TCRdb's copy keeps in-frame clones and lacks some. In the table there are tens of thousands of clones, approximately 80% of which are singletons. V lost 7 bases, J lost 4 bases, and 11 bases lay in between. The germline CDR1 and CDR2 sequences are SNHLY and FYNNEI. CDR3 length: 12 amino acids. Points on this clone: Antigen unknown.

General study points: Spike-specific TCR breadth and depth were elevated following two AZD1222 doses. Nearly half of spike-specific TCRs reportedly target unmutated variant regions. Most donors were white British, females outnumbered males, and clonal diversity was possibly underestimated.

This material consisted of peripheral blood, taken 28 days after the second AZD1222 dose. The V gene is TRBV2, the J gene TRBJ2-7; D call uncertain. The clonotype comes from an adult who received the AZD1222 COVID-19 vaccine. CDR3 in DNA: TGTGCCAGCAAAAGACGGTATTACGAGCAGTACGTC. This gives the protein CASKRRYYEQYV.